This T cell receptor (beta chain) was recorded in a study of response to subunit inactivated influenza vaccine. Study-wide results and caveats: Few additional T cells are recruited per seasonal influenza vaccination, authors suggested.

This clonotype was found a few times. No antigen is known for it. TCRdb re-called the RT-PCR reads through MiXCR, storing one row per CDR3 protein. The profile shows about 180,000 distinct CDR3 sequences, around 9% of them singletons. The CDR3 runs 15 residues. V shed 2 bases and J 3 bases; nucleotides not matched to a gene: 8. Germline V gene lookup returns CDR1 DFQATT and CDR2 SNEGSKA (reference sequence). The chain couples TRBV20-1 to TRBJ1-1, with TRBD1 identical over 8 bases. The TCR sequence derives from a man in his fifties or sixties who received an inactivated influenza vaccine. The source material was non-naive T cells sorted from PBMCs, sampled on the day of vaccination. The CDR3 nucleotides read TGCAGTGCTAGACCCGACAGGGGTGTTTACACTGAAGCTTTCTTT. Translating it yields CSARPDRGVYTEAFF.